One and the same sample provided the 25 T cell receptor beta chains below, sequenced in a study of beta chain features in type 1 diabetes. Expressed TCRB transcripts were sequenced because the entire RNA isolate underwent reverse transcription. Only in-frame clones appear in the TCRdb table, and some are missing; sequencing was by immunoSEQ multiplex PCR. The sample lists more than 300,000 clones, roughly 12% occurring once. Sequencing was done on a sample of naive CD4+ T cells from blood. The source of these receptors is a man aged 18 to 30 in good health.

This clone was counted a few times. The chain employs TRBV7-2 and TRBJ2-1; D ambiguous. The germline gives CDR1 SGHTA, CDR2 FQGNSA. Trimming pared 5 bases from V and 10 bases from J, leaving 9 bases between. The CDR3 runs 11 residues. CDR3 sequence: CASSIYWEQFF. In DNA form, the CDR3 reads TGTGCCAGCAGCATCTACTGGGAGCAGTTCTTC.

The CDR3 nucleotides are TGCGCCAGCAGCTGGACTATTTCTGATACGCAGTATTTT. This translates into CASSWTISDTQYF. This rearrangement joins TRBV5-1 to TRBJ2-3; D might be TRBD2 (6 bases). V dropped 3 bases and J dropped 6 bases, with 11 bases sitting between them. The CDR3 length is 13 residues. CDR1 is SGHRS and CDR2 is YFSETQ in the germline V gene.

This clone has a handful of counts. The chain has TRBV9 and TRBJ1-5, with D tentatively TRBD1 (6 bases). V lost 3 bases, J lost 6 bases, and 16 bases lay in between. The CDR3 runs 15 residues. The germline CDR1 and CDR2 sequences are SGDLS and YYNGEE. CDR3: CASSAGTGYGQPQHF. The CDR3 region has the DNA TGTGCCAGCAGCGCCGGTACAGGGTACGGTCAGCCCCAGCATTTT.

The chain links TRBV6-5 to TRBJ2-1; no reliable D call. V was trimmed by 6 bases and J by 4 bases, leaving 16 bases between them. Germline values: CDR1 MNHEY, CDR2 SVGAGI. This CDR3 has 15 residues. CDR3: CASSSALERYNEQFF. The DNA for the CDR3 is TGTGCCAGCAGCTCGGCGCTGGAGAGGTACAATGAGCAGTTCTTC.

V gene TRBV19 combines with J gene TRBJ1-1; D gene uncertain. Between the trimmed V and J ends, which lost 4 bases and 3 bases, there was a span of 9 bases. This CDR3 has 13 amino acids. Germline V gives CDR1 LNHDA, CDR2 SQIVND (reference sequence). CDR3 residues: CASSTIHDTEAFF. The CDR3 DNA reads TGTGCCAGTAGTACCATACATGACACTGAAGCTTTCTTT.

The V call is TRBV30, the J call TRBJ2-4; 13 bases fit TRBD2. Per germline, CDR1 GTSNPN and CDR2 SVGIG (reference sequence). The CDR3 consists of 19 residues. J gave up 0 bases and V 0 bases, and 8 bases lay outside the gene matches. CDR3: CAWSVEWGLAGLAKNIQYF. CDR3 nucleotide sequence: TGTGCCTGGAGTGTAGAATGGGGACTAGCGGGGCTAGCCAAAAACATTCAGTACTTC.

The chain uses TRBV5-1 and TRBJ2-3, with 11 bases that match TRBD1. The CDR3 is 15 residues long. V gave up 4 bases and J gave up 4 bases; unmatched junction bases: 5. Germline V lookup: CDR1 SGHRS, CDR2 YFSETQ. The CDR3 is CASSRDRGEPDTQYF. The CDR3, as DNA: TGCGCCAGCAGCCGGGACAGGGGGGAACCAGATACGCAGTATTTT.

The chain couples TRBV6-6 to TRBJ1-2; 10 bases are a match to TRBD1. The V and J ends lost 6 bases and 7 bases, in that order; junction bases with no gene match: 5. The CDR3 extends over 13 amino acids. Germline CDR1 reads MNHNY; CDR2 reads SVGAGI (reference sequence). CDR3 loop: CASRSGQGFGYTF. Here the CDR3 DNA reads TGTGCCAGCAGATCGGGACAGGGGTTTGGCTACACCTTC.

This clone was seen only a few times. The V and J genes are TRBV7-8 and TRBJ2-4, with D possibly being TRBD2 (5 bases). Germline V gives CDR1 SGHVS, CDR2 FQNEAQ. V was shortened by 2 bases and J by 6 bases, with 11 bases between the two germline ends. The CDR3 extends over 14 amino acids. The CDR3 DNA reads as TGTGCCAGCAGCTTAACTCCTGCGGGAAACATTCAGTACTTC. Residues: CASSLTPAGNIQYF.

This clone was counted a few times. The V and J genes are TRBV30 and TRBJ2-7; D is uncertain. V was trimmed by 0 bases and J by 6 bases, leaving 12 bases between them. This CDR3 is built from 13 residues. The germline V gene encodes CDR1 GTSNPN and CDR2 SVGIG (reference sequence). The CDR3, as DNA: TGTGCCTGGAGTGTAAAAGTGACGGGCGAGCAGTACTTC. Its translation is CAWSVKVTGEQYF.

This clone was found a few times. This chain joins TRBV19 and TRBJ1-6; D is perhaps TRBD1 (6 bases). The germline gives CDR1 LNHDA, CDR2 SQIVND (reference sequence). The CDR3 loop spans 16 amino acids. The V end lost 3 bases, the J end lost 5 bases, and 14 bases lay between the germline ends. In DNA form, the CDR3 reads TGTGCCAGTAGTATTTTGGCAGGGGAACATAATTCACCCCTCCACTTT. Its protein product is CASSILAGEHNSPLHF. Looking up the rest from reference TRBV19 and TRBJ1-6 gives the full variable domain: DGGITQSPKYLFRKEGQNVTLSCEQNLNHDAMYWYRQDPGQGLRLIYYSQIVNDFQKGDIAEGYSVSREKKESFPLTVTSAQKNPTAFYLCASSILAGEHNSPLHFGNGTRLTVT.

This chain links TRBV28 with TRBJ2-7, with 8 bases that match TRBD1. Germline CDR1 reads MDHEN; CDR2 reads SYDVKM. This CDR3 is built from 15 residues. The J segment lost 1 base and the V segment lost 6 bases, leaving 8 bases of the junction unmatched. The CDR3, as DNA: TGTGCCAGCAGCGCCGGGGACAGGCTGTCCTACGAGCAGTACTTC. This encodes CASSAGDRLSYEQYF.

This sequence joins TRBV6-6 and TRBJ1-1, with 7 bases lining up with TRBD1. The trim removed 5 bases at V and 1 base at J, leaving 7 bases unmatched. Germline V gene sequence: CDR1 MNHNY, CDR2 SVGAGI (reference sequence). CDR3 length equals 15 residues. CDR3 sequence: CASSLQAGGNTEAFF. The CDR3 DNA sequence: TGTGCCAGCAGTCTGCAGGCAGGGGGGAACACTGAAGCTTTCTTT.

This clone was observed a handful of times. The chain recombines TRBV29-1 with TRBJ2-3, with 9 bases identical to TRBD2. Germline assignment: CDR1 SQVTM and CDR2 ANQGSEA. With 6 bases clipped from V and 0 bases from J, the junction kept 7 bases outside the gene matches. The CDR3 consists of 15 residues. The CDR3 coding sequence is TGCAGCGTCAGCATAGCGGGAGTAAGCACAGATACGCAGTATTTT. It specifies CSVSIAGVSTDTQYF.

This clone was detected a few times. CDR3 in DNA: TGTGCCAGCAGTGGTCGGGACAGGAGGTCGCCCCAGCATTTT. Translating it yields CASSGRDRRSPQHF. V and J are TRBV27 and TRBJ1-5, with 8 bases aligning to TRBD1. Germline loops: CDR1 MNHEY, CDR2 SMNVEV (reference sequence). V was pared by 5 bases and J by 9 bases, with 9 bases of the junction left unmatched. The CDR3 extends over 14 amino acids.

The table lists this clone with a few counts. The chain links TRBV7-3 to TRBJ2-1; 14 bases line up with TRBD2. The germline gives CDR1 SGHTA, CDR2 FQGTGA. This CDR3 comprises 17 residues. Trimming took 2 bases from V and 8 from J; bases not matched to a gene: 8. The CDR3 DNA is TGTGCCAGCAGCTTAGGTCCCGGGACTAGCGGGAGTCATGAGCAGTTCTTC. Its translation: CASSLGPGTSGSHEQFF.

The rearrangement uses TRBV25-1 and TRBJ1-4; TRBD1 aligns across 9 bases. J was trimmed by 5 bases and V by 3 bases; bases with no gene match: 4. In germline, CDR1 is MGHDK, CDR2 SYGVNS. There are 15 residues in the CDR3. The CDR3 spells CASSDGTGYNEKLFF. As DNA, the CDR3 is TGTGCCAGCAGTGACGGGACAGGGTACAATGAAAAACTGTTTTTT.

The chain combines TRBV4-3 with TRBJ2-5; maybe TRBD2 (6 bases). Germline V gene data show CDR1 as LGHNA and CDR2 as YSLEER. This CDR3 region has 13 residues. V lost 4 bases and J lost 5, with 11 bases in between. In DNA form, the CDR3 reads TGCGCCAGCAGCCGGGACTCCAAGGAGACCCAGTACTTC. This translates into CASSRDSKETQYF.

The CDR3 DNA reads as TGTGCCAGCAGCCGACAAGGGGCCCAGCATTTT. It is translated as CASSRQGAQHF. This chain links TRBV28 with TRBJ1-5, with a tentative D call TRBD1 (5 bases). From germline, CDR1 is MDHEN and CDR2 SYDVKM. V lost 6 bases and J 11 bases, leaving 11 bases between the germline ends. This CDR3 is 11 amino acids long.

The chain employs TRBV18 and TRBJ1-1; maybe TRBD1 (5 bases). The germline V and J ends were trimmed by 6 bases and 1 base, with 9 bases remaining between them. This CDR3 comprises 13 residues. Per the germline V gene, CDR1 is KGHSH and CDR2 is LQKENI. For the CDR3, the DNA is TGTGCCAGCTCGGAGACAGCGAACACTGAAGCTTTCTTT. This sequence encodes CASSETANTEAFF.

The chain carries TRBV28 and TRBJ2-5, with a possible D match to TRBD2 (6 bases). The CDR3 has 12 amino acids. The V gene lost 5 bases and the J gene lost 6 bases, with 10 bases spanning the gap. The germline V gene has CDR1 MDHEN and CDR2 SYDVKM. The CDR3 loop reads CASSRDSKTQYF. Here the CDR3 DNA reads TGTGCCAGCAGTCGGGACTCCAAGACCCAGTACTTC.

This clone was picked up a small number of times. The rearrangement links TRBV23-1 to TRBJ1-2, with a possible D match to TRBD1 (6 bases). TRBV23-1 qualifies as an ORF whose function is uncertain. V shed 8 bases and J shed 2 bases, with 12 bases lying between them. CDR3 length: 13 amino acids. The CDR3 bases are TGCGCCAGCGCCGGGACAAACAACTATGGCTACACCTTC. Its translation: CASAGTNNYGYTF.

The rearrangement joins TRBV9 to TRBJ2-3; D remains unclear. The CDR3 runs to 12 residues. V dropped 0 bases and J dropped 4 bases, with 3 bases sitting between them. Looked up from germline, CDR1 is SGDLS and CDR2 is YYNGEE. CDR3 nucleotides: TGTGCCAGCAGCGTAGCGTCAGATACGCAGTATTTT. This translates into CASSVASDTQYF.

This clone has a handful of counts. The chain is built from TRBV7-9 and TRBJ2-3; the D is unclear. The CDR3 is 15 amino acids. V dropped 3 bases and J dropped 1 base, with 11 bases sitting between them. The V gene's germline CDR1 is SEHNR and CDR2 FQNEAQ (reference sequence). CDR3 sequence reads: CASSFPQSRTDTQYF. As DNA, the CDR3 is TGTGCCAGCAGCTTCCCGCAAAGCCGCACAGATACGCAGTATTTT.

The sample holds a few counts of this clone. The chain employs TRBV7-9 and TRBJ2-2, with D perhaps TRBD2 (5 bases). Trimming shortened V by 6 bases and J by 1 base, and 15 bases separated the two germline ends. The CDR3 spans 16 residues. Germline assignment: CDR1 SEHNR and CDR2 FQNEAQ (reference sequence). CDR3 sequence: CASRASGPRNTGELFF. CDR3 sequence (DNA): TGTGCCAGCAGAGCAAGCGGCCCGAGGAACACCGGGGAGCTGTTTTTT.